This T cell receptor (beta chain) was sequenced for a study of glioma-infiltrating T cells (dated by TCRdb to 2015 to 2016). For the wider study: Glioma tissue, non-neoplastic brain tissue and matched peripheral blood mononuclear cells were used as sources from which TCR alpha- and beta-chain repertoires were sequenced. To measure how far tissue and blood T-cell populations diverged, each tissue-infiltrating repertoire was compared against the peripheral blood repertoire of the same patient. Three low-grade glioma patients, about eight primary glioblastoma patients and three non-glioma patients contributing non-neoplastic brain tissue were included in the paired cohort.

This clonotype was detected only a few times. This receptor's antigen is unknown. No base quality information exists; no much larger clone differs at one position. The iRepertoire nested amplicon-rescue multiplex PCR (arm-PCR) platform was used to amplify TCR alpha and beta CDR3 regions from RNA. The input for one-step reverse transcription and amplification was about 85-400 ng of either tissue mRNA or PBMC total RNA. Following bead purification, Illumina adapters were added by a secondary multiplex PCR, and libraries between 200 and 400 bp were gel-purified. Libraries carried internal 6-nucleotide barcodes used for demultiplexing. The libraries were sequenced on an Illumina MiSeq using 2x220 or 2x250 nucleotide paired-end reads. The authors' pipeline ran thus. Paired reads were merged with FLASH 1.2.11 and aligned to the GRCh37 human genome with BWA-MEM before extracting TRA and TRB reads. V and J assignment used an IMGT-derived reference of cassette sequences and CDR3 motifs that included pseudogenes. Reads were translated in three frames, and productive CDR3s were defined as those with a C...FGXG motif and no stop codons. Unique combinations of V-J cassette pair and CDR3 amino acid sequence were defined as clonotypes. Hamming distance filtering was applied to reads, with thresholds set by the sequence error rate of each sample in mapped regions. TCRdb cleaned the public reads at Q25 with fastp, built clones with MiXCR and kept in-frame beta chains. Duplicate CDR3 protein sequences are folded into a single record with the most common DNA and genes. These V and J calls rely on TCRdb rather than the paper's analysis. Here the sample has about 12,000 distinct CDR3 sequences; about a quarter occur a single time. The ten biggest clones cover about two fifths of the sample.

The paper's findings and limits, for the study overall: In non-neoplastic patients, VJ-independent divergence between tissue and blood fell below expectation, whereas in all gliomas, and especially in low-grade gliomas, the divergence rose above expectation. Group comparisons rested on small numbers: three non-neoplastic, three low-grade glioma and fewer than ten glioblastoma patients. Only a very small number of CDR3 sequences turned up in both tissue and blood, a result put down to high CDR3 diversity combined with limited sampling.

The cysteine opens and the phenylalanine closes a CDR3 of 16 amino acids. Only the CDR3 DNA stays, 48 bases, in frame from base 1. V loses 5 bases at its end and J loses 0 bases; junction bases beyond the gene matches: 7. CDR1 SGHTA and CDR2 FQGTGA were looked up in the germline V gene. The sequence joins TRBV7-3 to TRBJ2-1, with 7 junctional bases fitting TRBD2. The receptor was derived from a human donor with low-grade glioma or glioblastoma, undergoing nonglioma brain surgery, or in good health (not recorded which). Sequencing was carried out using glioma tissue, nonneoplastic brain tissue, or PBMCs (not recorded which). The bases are TGTGCCAGCAGCCCGTTAGCGGGTTACTCCTACAATGAGCAGTTCTTC. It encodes CASSPLAGYSYNEQFF.